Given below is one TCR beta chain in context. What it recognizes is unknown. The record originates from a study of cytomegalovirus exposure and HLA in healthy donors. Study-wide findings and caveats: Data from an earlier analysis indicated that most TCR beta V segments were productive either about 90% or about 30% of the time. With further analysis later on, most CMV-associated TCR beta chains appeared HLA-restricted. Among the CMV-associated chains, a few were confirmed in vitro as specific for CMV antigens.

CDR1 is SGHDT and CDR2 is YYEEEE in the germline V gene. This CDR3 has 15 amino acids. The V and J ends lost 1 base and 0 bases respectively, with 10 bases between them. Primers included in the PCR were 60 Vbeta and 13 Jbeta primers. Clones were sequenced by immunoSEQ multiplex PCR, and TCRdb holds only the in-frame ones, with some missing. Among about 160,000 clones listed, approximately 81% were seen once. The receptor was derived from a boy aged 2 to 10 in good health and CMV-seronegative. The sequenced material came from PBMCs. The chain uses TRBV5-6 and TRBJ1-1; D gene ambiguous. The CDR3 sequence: CASSLRQTMNTEAFF. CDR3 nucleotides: TGTGCCAGCAGCTTGAGGCAGACTATGAACACTGAAGCTTTCTTT.